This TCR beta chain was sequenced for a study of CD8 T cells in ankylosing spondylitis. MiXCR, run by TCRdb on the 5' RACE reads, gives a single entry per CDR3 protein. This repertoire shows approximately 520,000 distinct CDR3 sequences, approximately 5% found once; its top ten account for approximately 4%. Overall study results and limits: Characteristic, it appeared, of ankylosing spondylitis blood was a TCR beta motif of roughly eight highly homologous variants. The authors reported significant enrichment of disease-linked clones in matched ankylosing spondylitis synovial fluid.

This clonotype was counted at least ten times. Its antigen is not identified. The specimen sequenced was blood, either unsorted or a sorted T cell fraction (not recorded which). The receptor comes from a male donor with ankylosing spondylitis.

CDR3 sequence: CSVFPSPYEQYF. In DNA form, the CDR3 reads TGCAGCGTTTTTCCCAGCCCCTACGAGCAGTACTTC. The chain uses TRBV29-1 and TRBJ2-7; the D is unclear. The CDR3 sequence is 12 residues long. V was pared by 5 bases and J by 2 bases, with 10 bases between. From germline, CDR1 is SQVTM and CDR2 ANQGSEA.